These 9 T cell receptor beta chains were sequenced from one sample in a study of technical replicates of blood from several donors. Sequencing was performed with immunoSEQ multiplex PCR; in TCRdb, only in-frame clones are kept and a portion is missing. The repertoire has more than 75,000 clones, around 94% of them found once; the top ten carry less than 0.4%. The sample comprised T cells isolated from PBMCs. The source is a human donor in good health.

The chain combines TRBV11-3 with TRBJ1-5; D uncertain. The CDR3 is made up of 12 amino acids. CDR1 is SGHNT, CDR2 YENEEA, per germline. With 5 bases removed from V and 9 bases from J, the gap between germline ends came to 11 bases. The CDR3 protein is CASSEPAGPQHF. CDR3 sequence (DNA): TGTGCCAGCAGCGAACCGGCGGGGCCCCAGCATTTT.

The V and J genes are TRBV9 and TRBJ1-1; D is undetermined. Trimming left V 4 bases short and J 8 bases short, with 12 bases between. There are 12 residues in the CDR3. Germline assignment: CDR1 SGDLS and CDR2 YYNGEE. For the CDR3, the DNA is TGTGCCAGCAGCCATCCCCCCCAGGAAGCTTTCTTT. This encodes CASSHPPQEAFF.

Here the CDR3 DNA reads TGTGCCAGCAGCTTAGAGGTGGGAGGGGGCTATGGCTACACCTTC. It codes for CASSLEVGGGYGYTF. The chain has TRBV7-2 and TRBJ1-2; tentative D call: TRBD1 (6 bases). Trimming pared 1 base from V and 4 bases from J, leaving 13 bases between. Germline CDR1 SGHTA, CDR2 FQGNSA. This CDR3 spans 15 amino acids.

This chain connects TRBV7-9 to TRBJ2-5, with 8 nucleotides matching TRBD2. The CDR3 loop spans 15 amino acids. V shed 5 bases and J 3 bases; nucleotides not matched to a gene: 8. From germline, CDR1 is SEHNR and CDR2 FQNEAQ (reference sequence). The CDR3: CASSPGLGFKETQYF. The CDR3 DNA is TGTGCCAGCAGCCCGGGACTAGGGTTCAAAGAGACCCAGTACTTC.

V gene TRBV19 combines with J gene TRBJ1-5, with 8 bases aligning to TRBD1. Germline CDR1 reads LNHDA; CDR2 reads SQIVND (reference sequence). J lost 5 bases, V lost 3 bases, and 6 bases had no gene match. This CDR3 region has 15 residues. In DNA, the CDR3 is TGTGCCAGTAGTATGGACAGGGCATTTTATCAGCCCCAGCATTTT. It specifies CASSMDRAFYQPQHF.

V is TRBV15 and J is TRBJ2-1; 11 bases match TRBD2. Germline V lookup: CDR1 LNHNV, CDR2 YYDKDF (reference sequence). V shed 1 base and J 0 bases; nucleotides not matched to a gene: 5. This CDR3 comprises 18 residues. CDR3: CATSRALAGAGSYNEQFF. In DNA, the CDR3 is TGTGCCACCAGCAGAGCACTAGCGGGAGCAGGCTCCTACAATGAGCAGTTCTTC.

This chain joins TRBV9 and TRBJ2-1; 10 positions match TRBD2. V gave up 0 bases and J gave up 5 bases; unmatched junction bases: 8. Germline-derived CDR1 and CDR2 are SGDLS and YYNGEE. This CDR3 contains 17 residues. The CDR3 region is CASSVEGRTSGHNEQFF. The CDR3, as DNA: TGTGCCAGCAGCGTAGAGGGGAGGACTAGCGGACACAATGAGCAGTTCTTC.

This chain joins TRBV6-6 and TRBJ2-6; 7 bases are a match to TRBD2. The V gene's germline CDR1 is MNHNY and CDR2 SVGAGI (reference sequence). V lost 4 bases and J lost 1; bases outside the gene matches: 1. The CDR3 covers 15 residues. CDR3 sequence: CASSWGGSGANVLTF. DNA for the CDR3: TGTGCCAGCAGTTGGGGGGGTTCTGGGGCCAACGTCCTGACTTTC.

V is TRBV25-1 and J is TRBJ2-3, with D perhaps matching TRBD1 (5 bases). The CDR3 contains 13 residues. The germline V and J ends were trimmed by 5 bases and 1 base, with 7 bases remaining between them. Germline V CDR1 and CDR2: MGHDK, SYGVNS. CDR3 in DNA: TGTGCCAGCAGTTTGACAGGCACAGATACGCAGTATTTT. It specifies CASSLTGTDTQYF.